Detailed here is one T cell receptor (beta chain). V was trimmed by 7 bases and J by 8 bases, leaving 20 bases between them. This CDR3 has 15 amino acids. Germline V CDR1 and CDR2: LNHDA, SQIVND (reference sequence). This sample is drawn from a study of blood T cell repertoires in COVID-19. The assay was immunoSEQ multiplex PCR, and TCRdb's table has in-frame clones only and misses some. The sample gives some 62,000 clones, less than 80% of which show up once; about 20% is in the top ten. The source material was peripheral blood. This chain uses TRBV19 with TRBJ1-4; D is ambiguous. This TCR came from a man between 60 and 75 years old with acute or convalescent COVID-19. The CDR3 nucleotides are TGTGCCAGTACCCCCCGCGGAGGGATCGGGGAAAAACTGTTTTTT. This gives the protein CASTPRGGIGEKLFF.